These 10 T cell receptor beta chains originate from one sample sequenced in a study of OX40 agonist ivuxolimab in advanced cancers. Produced via immunoSEQ multiplex PCR; TCRdb's table is partial and in-frame only. The sample consists of some 74,000 clones, 82% of them appearing once. The source material was CD4+ or CD8+ T cells sorted from blood, sampled in a trial of the OX40 agonist ivuxolimab. The receptors here all came from an adult with an advanced solid tumor such as melanoma, head and neck, liver or kidney cancer.

The chain uses TRBV18 and TRBJ2-1; TRBD2 is a possible D gene (6 bases). Trimming shortened V by 6 bases and J by 9 bases, and 15 bases separated the two germline ends. The germline V gene encodes CDR1 KGHSH and CDR2 LQKENI. This CDR3 is 13 amino acids long. Written as DNA, the CDR3 is TGTGCCAGCTCCCCGGGAGTCGAATCTGAGCAGTTCTTC. Translated, it gives CASSPGVESEQFF.

CDR3 in amino acids: CASSENRRFSGANVLTF. The CDR3 DNA reads as TGTGCCAGCAGTGAAAATAGAAGATTTTCTGGGGCCAACGTCCTGACTTTC. The chain uses TRBV6-1 and TRBJ2-6; no definite D call. V was clipped by 2 bases and J by 1 base, with 12 bases between them. Germline CDR1 is MNHNS and CDR2 is SASEGT. The CDR3 is 17 residues long.

The V and J genes are TRBV5-1 and TRBJ2-2; D gene unclear. V lost 2 bases and J lost 5, with 10 bases in between. The CDR3 totals 14 residues. The V gene's germline CDR1 is SGHRS and CDR2 YFSETQ. DNA of the CDR3: TGCGCCAGCAGCTTATCCAGGAGTACCGGGGAGCTGTTTTTT. Residues: CASSLSRSTGELFF.

The J gene is TRBJ2-7, the V gene TRBV28, with 8 bases lining up with TRBD1. V was clipped by 10 bases and J by 2 bases; unmatched bases: 7. The CDR3 contains 13 residues. Germline V gene lookup returns CDR1 MDHEN and CDR2 SYDVKM. The CDR3 sequence: CATRTGQTYEQYF. The CDR3 DNA sequence: TGTGCCACCCGGACAGGGCAAACCTACGAGCAGTACTTC. The full variable domain, with the rest looked up from reference TRBV28 and TRBJ2-7, is DVKVTQSSRYLVKRTGEKVFLECVQDMDHENMFWYRQDPGLGLRLIYFSYDVKMKEKGDIPEGYSVSREKKERFSLILESASTNQTSMYLCATRTGQTYEQYFGPGTRLTVT.

This chain connects TRBV27 to TRBJ1-1, with D hard to call. Germline V gene data show CDR1 as MNHEY and CDR2 as SMNVEV (reference sequence). CDR3 length: 14 amino acids. V was trimmed by 6 bases and J by 0 bases, leaving 11 bases between them. The CDR3 reads CASSLTIMNTEAFF. The CDR3 bases are TGTGCCAGCAGCCTGACAATTATGAACACTGAAGCTTTCTTT.

The V and J genes are TRBV18 and TRBJ1-4; 9 nucleotides align to TRBD1. CDR3 size: 16 residues. J was trimmed by 3 bases and V by 3 bases; bases with no gene match: 5. Germline V gene lookup returns CDR1 KGHSH and CDR2 LQKENI. This CDR3 is CASSPRQGGANEKLFF. The CDR3 DNA is TGTGCCAGCTCACCGAGACAGGGGGGCGCTAATGAAAAACTGTTTTTT.

The CDR3 loop reads CASSLDSLHSGNTIYF. The CDR3 region has the DNA TGTGCCAGCAGCTTAGACAGCCTTCACTCTGGAAACACCATATATTTT. V gene TRBV7-2 combines with J gene TRBJ1-3; D remains unclear. Trimming shortened V by 1 base and J by 0 bases, and 10 bases separated the two germline ends. Germline V gene data show CDR1 as SGHTA and CDR2 as FQGNSA. The CDR3 covers 16 residues.

The chain combines TRBV6-5 with TRBJ1-6; D is ambiguous. This CDR3 contains 13 residues. CDR1 and CDR2 (germline): MNHEY, SVGAGI. Trimming left V 2 bases short and J 7 bases short, with 6 bases between. CDR3 protein: CASSYGENSPLHF. The CDR3 DNA is TGTGCCAGCAGTTACGGGGAAAATTCACCCCTCCACTTT.

This clone was observed a handful of times. The chain employs TRBV4-1 and TRBJ1-4; no definite D call. The germline gives CDR1 MGHRA, CDR2 YSYEKL. The CDR3 loop spans 14 amino acids. V shed 5 bases and J shed 0 bases, with 7 bases lying between them. CDR3 bases: TGCGCCAGCAGCACTACCGCAACTAATGAAAAACTGTTTTTT. Protein product: CASSTTATNEKLFF.

V and J are TRBV27 and TRBJ1-1, with 7 bases fitting TRBD1. Trimming removed 5 bases from V and 4 bases from J; junction bases left unmatched: 7. The germline CDR1 and CDR2 sequences are MNHEY and SMNVEV (reference sequence). This CDR3 contains 14 residues. CDR3 loop: CASSTLYRGTEAFF. In DNA, the CDR3 is TGTGCCAGCAGTACACTTTACAGGGGCACTGAAGCTTTCTTT.